These 8 T cell receptor beta chains originate from one sample sequenced in a study of metastatic and nonmetastatic thyroid tumors. Prior to thyroid surgery, none of the patients had received any treatment. From the PCR reads, TCRdb re-called clones with MiXCR. The sample consists of some 4,000 clones, 33% of them appearing once. The sequencing sample was made of adjacent normal tissue. The receptors derive from a female donor with papillary thyroid cancer or a benign thyroid nodule (not recorded which). Some clones in this sample may be carry-over from other donors' samples.

This clone was recorded a few times. The CDR3 nucleotides read TGTGCCAGTAGTGCGGGACAGGCTAACTATGGCTACACCTTC. Its protein product is CASSAGQANYGYTF. The chain uses TRBV19 and TRBJ1-2, with 8 bases aligning to TRBD1. Trimming removed 5 bases from V and 0 bases from J; junction bases left unmatched: 2. The CDR3 length is 14 residues. The germline CDR1 and CDR2 sequences are LNHDA and SQIVND (reference sequence).

This clone was seen a handful of times. CDR3 DNA: TGTGCCAGCAGTGAAGCTTTCATTACCTACGAGCAGTACTTC. It encodes CASSEAFITYEQYF. This chain uses TRBV6-1 with TRBJ2-7; D not certain. V dropped 0 bases and J dropped 2 bases, with 8 bases sitting between them. The CDR3 is 14 amino acids. Germline CDR1 reads MNHNS; CDR2 reads SASEGT.

V is TRBV5-1 and J is TRBJ2-5; D tentatively reads TRBD1 or TRBD2 (7 bases each). The CDR3 length is 17 residues. V dropped 7 bases and J dropped 0 bases, with 22 bases sitting between them. Germline CDR1 SGHRS, CDR2 YFSETQ. CDR3 sequence (DNA): TGCGCCAGCTCCGGGGGGTTATCCGGGACAGACCAAGAGACCCAGTACTTC. This encodes CASSGGLSGTDQETQYF. Full variable domain (missing parts from reference TRBV5-1 and TRBJ2-5): KAGVTQTPRYLIKTRGQQVTLSCSPISGHRSVSWYQQTPGQGLQFLFEYFSETQRNKGNFPGRFSGRQFSNSRSEMNVSTLELGDSALYLCASSGGLSGTDQETQYFGPGTRLLVL.

This clone was detected only a few times. The chain employs TRBV10-3 and TRBJ2-1; TRBD2 matches 7 bases. The CDR3 sequence is 12 residues long. CDR1 and CDR2 (germline): ENHRY, SYGVKD. V lost 10 bases and J lost 6; bases outside the gene matches: 6. The CDR3 sequence is CASSGTTNEQFF. The DNA of the CDR3 is TGTGCCAGCTCCGGGACTACCAATGAGCAGTTCTTC.

The V call is TRBV11-2, the J call TRBJ2-1; TRBD2 matches 12 bases. This CDR3 spans 15 amino acids. J was trimmed by 6 bases and V by 3 bases; bases with no gene match: 3. CDR1 is SGHAT, CDR2 FQNNGV, per germline. Here the CDR3 DNA reads TGTGCCAGCAGCTTGACTAGCGGGAGTGGCAATGAGCAGTTCTTC. It is translated as CASSLTSGSGNEQFF.

This rearrangement joins TRBV6-1 to TRBJ2-2; no definite D call. The CDR3 spans 15 residues. Germline V gene lookup returns CDR1 MNHNS and CDR2 SASEGT. The V and J ends lost 6 bases and 1 base respectively, with 12 bases between them. CDR3 nucleotide sequence: TGTGCCAGCAGAAAGGGCGGTTTGAACACCGGGGAGCTGTTTTTT. Its translation is CASRKGGLNTGELFF.

This clone was counted only a few times. This rearrangement joins TRBV7-3 to TRBJ2-3, with TRBD2 identical over 8 bases. This CDR3 has 18 amino acids. Unmatched junction bases numbered 9, after V lost 0 bases and J lost 1 base. Germline-derived CDR1 and CDR2 are SGHTA and FQGTGA. The CDR3 protein is CASSLTVGGGGRTDTQYF. CDR3 bases: TGTGCCAGCAGCTTAACGGTGGGTGGCGGGGGGCGCACAGATACGCAGTATTTT.

In this sample, this clone turned up a few times. The chain couples TRBV6-6 to TRBJ1-3; no definite D call. The germline CDR1 and CDR2 sequences are MNHNY and SVGAGI (reference sequence). V lost 2 bases and J 0 bases, leaving 8 bases between the germline ends. This CDR3 is built from 15 residues. The CDR3 bases are TGTGCCAGCAGTTACGACATAAGCTCTGGAAACACCATATATTTT. It translates to CASSYDISSGNTIYF.